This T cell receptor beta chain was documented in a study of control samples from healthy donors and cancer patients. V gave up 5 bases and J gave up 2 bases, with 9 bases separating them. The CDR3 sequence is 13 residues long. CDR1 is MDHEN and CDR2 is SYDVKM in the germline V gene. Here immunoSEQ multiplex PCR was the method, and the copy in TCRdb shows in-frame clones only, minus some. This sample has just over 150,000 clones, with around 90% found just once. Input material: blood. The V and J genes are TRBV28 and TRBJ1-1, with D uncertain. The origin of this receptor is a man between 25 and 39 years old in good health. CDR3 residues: CASSKRINTEAFF. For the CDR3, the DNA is TGTGCCAGCAGTAAAAGGATCAACACTGAAGCTTTCTTT.